This T cell receptor (beta chain) was profiled in a study of blood T cell repertoires in COVID-19. Study in general: The United States, Italy and Spain were the sources of the acute and convalescent COVID-19 samples. In each case, the material was cDNA or gDNA derived from T cells, B-cell-depleted T cells, or PBMCs.

This CDR3 has 13 amino acids. Per the germline V gene, CDR1 is SSHAT and CDR2 is FNYEAQ (reference sequence). Per the study methods: Cell counts per sample came from amplifying reference gene primers. Generated by immunoSEQ multiplex PCR, the TCRdb table keeps only in-frame clones and is missing some. V, J and clone size are taken as reported in that table, and D and trimming were inferred from the DNA itself. The sample carries fewer than 350,000 clones, 70% to 90% recorded once. Sequencing input: peripheral blood. The genes are TRBV7-7 and TRBJ2-1; 9 positions agree with TRBD1. The sequence came from a woman aged 25-40 years who had recovered from COVID-19. CDR3 protein: CASAGTGYNEQFF. The CDR3 nucleotides read TGTGCTAGCGCGGGGACAGGGTACAATGAGCAGTTCTTC.